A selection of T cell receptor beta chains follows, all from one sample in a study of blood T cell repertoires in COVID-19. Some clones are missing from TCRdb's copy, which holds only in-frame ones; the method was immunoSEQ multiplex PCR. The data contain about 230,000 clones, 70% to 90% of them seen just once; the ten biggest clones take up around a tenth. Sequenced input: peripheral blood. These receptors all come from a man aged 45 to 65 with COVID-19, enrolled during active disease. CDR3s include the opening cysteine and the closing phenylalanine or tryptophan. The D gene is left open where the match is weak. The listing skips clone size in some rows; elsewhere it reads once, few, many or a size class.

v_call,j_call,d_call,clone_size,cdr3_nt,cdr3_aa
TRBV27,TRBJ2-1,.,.,TGTGCCAGCAGTTTGAGGTGGGGAGTCTCCTACAATGAGCAGTTCTTC,CASSLRWGVSYNEQFF
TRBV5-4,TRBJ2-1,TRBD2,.,TGTGCCAGCAGTAAACCCGGGACTAGCGGTATCAATGAGCAGTTCTTC,CASSKPGTSGINEQFF
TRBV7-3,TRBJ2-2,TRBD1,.,TGTGCCAGCAGCTCACAGGGGGCATTGAACACCGGGGAGCTGTTTTTT,CASSSQGALNTGELFF
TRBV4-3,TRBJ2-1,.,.,TGCGCCAGCAGCCAAGATCTGGGCGGGGCTTTCTACAATGAGCAGTTCTTC,CASSQDLGGAFYNEQFF
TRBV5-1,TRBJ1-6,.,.,TGCGCCAGCAGCTTCGGGAATTCACCCCTCCACTTT,CASSFGNSPLHF
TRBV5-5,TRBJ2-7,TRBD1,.,TGTGCCAGCCTCCCGGGACAGGGGGCGATCTACGAGCAGTACTTC,CASLPGQGAIYEQYF
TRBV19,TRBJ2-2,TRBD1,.,TGTGCCACCGGACAGGTGTACACCGGGGAGCTGTTTTTT,CATGQVYTGELFF
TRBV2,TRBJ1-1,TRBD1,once,TGTGCCAGCAGTGTTTTACAGGGGTGGACTGAAGCTTTCTTT,CASSVLQGWTEAFF
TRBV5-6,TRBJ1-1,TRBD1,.,TGTGCCAGCAGCCTGACAGGGGTGAACACTGAAGCTTTCTTT,CASSLTGVNTEAFF
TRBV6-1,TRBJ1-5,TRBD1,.,TGTGCCAGCAGTGAACAACAGGGGAATCAGCCCCAGCATTTT,CASSEQQGNQPQHF
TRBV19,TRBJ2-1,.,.,TGTGCCAGTAATTTAGACGGGAGCTCCTACAATGAGCAGTTCTTC,CASNLDGSSYNEQFF
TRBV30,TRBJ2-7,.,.,TGTGCCTGGAGTCTCTGGCAGGGTGGCGAGCAGTACTTC,CAWSLWQGGEQYF
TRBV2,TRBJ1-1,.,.,TGTGCCAGCAGACTTAGGGGCCAAGAGAACACTGAAGCTTTCTTT,CASRLRGQENTEAFF
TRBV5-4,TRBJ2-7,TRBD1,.,TGTGCCAGCAGCAAAACGGGACAGGTTGCTTACGAGCAGTACTTC,CASSKTGQVAYEQYF
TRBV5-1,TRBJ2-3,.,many,TGCGCCAGCAGCGAGCTACTCGAAGATACGCAGTATTTT,CASSELLEDTQYF
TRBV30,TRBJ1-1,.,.,TGTGCCTGGAGTAGCTCGAACACTGAAGCTTTCTTT,CAWSSSNTEAFF
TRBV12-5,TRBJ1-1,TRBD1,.,TGTGCTAGTGGTTTGGCCGGGACAGGGGGCGCCCGGACTGAAGCTTTCTTT,CASGLAGTGGARTEAFF
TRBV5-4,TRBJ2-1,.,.,TGTGCCAGCAGCCGGGACTACAATGAGCAGTTCTTC,CASSRDYNEQFF
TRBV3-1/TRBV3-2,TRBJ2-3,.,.,TGTGCCAGCACCGCCAATTTAGCTAGCACAGATACGCAGTATTTT,CASTANLASTDTQYF
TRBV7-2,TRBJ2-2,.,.,TGTGCCAGCAGCCGTAACACCGGGGAGCTGTTTTTT,CASSRNTGELFF
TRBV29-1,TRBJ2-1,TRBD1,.,TGCAGCGTTGAGAAGGACAGGGGGCATTTGGATGAGCAGTTCTTC,CSVEKDRGHLDEQFF
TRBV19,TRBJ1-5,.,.,TGTGCCAGTAGTATAGGCGCGGAACTTAGCAATCAGCCCCAGCATTTT,CASSIGAELSNQPQHF
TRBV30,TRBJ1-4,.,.,TGTGCCTGGAGTGTAAGAAGACTGGATGAAAAACTGTTTTTT,CAWSVRRLDEKLFF
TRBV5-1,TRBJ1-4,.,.,TGCGCCAGCAGTCTCGGTGAGGGATTAGGAACTAATGAAAAACTGTTTTTT,CASSLGEGLGTNEKLFF
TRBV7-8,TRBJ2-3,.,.,TGTGCCAGCAGCTTAGGACCTGCGGGGACCACAGATACGCAGTATTTT,CASSLGPAGTTDTQYF
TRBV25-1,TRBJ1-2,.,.,TGTGCCAGCCGTACGGAGGGTGCGTTTTTCGGCTACACCTTC,CASRTEGAFFGYTF